The rows below give T cell receptor beta chains drawn from one sample of a study of blood T cell repertoires in COVID-19. Assay: immunoSEQ multiplex PCR; the TCRdb copy retains only in-frame clones and omits some. The sample consists of roughly 180,000 clones, 85% of them appearing once. Sample: peripheral blood. The receptors here all came from a woman in her 50s with COVID-19, enrolled during active disease. Both conserved end residues are part of each CDR3. The D gene is left open where the match is weak. Only part of the rows carry a size: once, few, many, or a class if the clone is expanded.

CDR3 protein | CDR3 DNA | V gene | clone size | D gene | J gene
CASSLLRAANTGELFF | TGTGCCAGCAGCTTATTGCGAGCGGCGAACACCGGGGAGCTGTTTTTT | TRBV7-6 | few | NA | TRBJ2-2
CASSVGLAGASSYNEQFF | TGTGCCAGCAGCGTAGGACTAGCGGGGGCCAGCTCCTACAATGAGCAGTTCTTC | TRBV9 | NA | TRBD2 | TRBJ2-1
CAWRLAVSYEQYF | TGTGCCTGGCGATTGGCAGTATCCTACGAGCAGTACTTC | TRBV30 | NA | NA | TRBJ2-7
CASSRDKSSYNSPLHF | TGTGCCAGCAGTAGGGACAAAAGCTCCTATAATTCACCCCTCCACTTT | TRBV2 | NA | NA | TRBJ1-6
CASSTRRTSNQPQHF | TGTGCCAGCAGCACTAGACGGACTAGCAATCAGCCCCAGCATTTT | TRBV6-4 | NA | NA | TRBJ1-5
CASSYASGGTEAFF | TGTGCCAGCAGTTACGCGTCAGGGGGCACTGAAGCTTTCTTT | TRBV6-2/TRBV6-3 | NA | TRBD1 | TRBJ1-1
CASAQGPNQPQHF | TGCGCCAGCGCACAGGGGCCCAATCAGCCCCAGCATTTT | TRBV4-1 | NA | TRBD1 | TRBJ1-5
CASSSQTGGNSPLHF | TGTGCCAGCAGCTCCCAGACAGGTGGGAATTCACCCCTCCACTTT | TRBV7-9 | NA | NA | TRBJ1-6
CASSSPGQGANYGYTF | TGTGCCAGCAGTTCACCGGGACAGGGAGCTAACTATGGCTACACCTTC | TRBV28 | NA | TRBD1 | TRBJ1-2
CASSLVGSTDTQYF | TGTGCCAGCAGCTTAGTGGGCAGCACAGATACGCAGTATTTT | TRBV7-2 | NA | NA | TRBJ2-3
CAWRGHLMNTEAFF | TGTGCCTGGAGGGGACACCTCATGAACACTGAAGCTTTCTTT | TRBV30 | NA | NA | TRBJ1-1
CASSLAGTSGGVDTQYF | TGTGCCAGCAGCTTGGCGGGGACTAGCGGGGGGGTAGATACGCAGTATTTT | TRBV7-2 | NA | TRBD2 | TRBJ2-3
CASSLSGGASNEQFF | TGTGCCAGCAGTCTTAGCGGGGGGGCCTCGAATGAGCAGTTCTTC | TRBV6-5 | NA | TRBD2 | TRBJ2-1
CASSPRGSSKVKLFF | TGTGCCAGCAGCCCCCGGGGGAGTTCGAAGGTAAAACTGTTTTTT | TRBV28 | NA | NA | TRBJ1-4
CASSQDRGTGGYEQYF | TGTGCCAGCAGCCAAGACCGGGGGACAGGGGGATACGAGCAGTACTTC | TRBV4-2 | NA | TRBD1 | TRBJ2-7
CASSYGTGGLANQPQHF | TGTGCCAGCAGTTACGGGACAGGGGGATTAGCAAATCAGCCCCAGCATTTT | TRBV6-2/TRBV6-3 | NA | TRBD1 | TRBJ1-5
CASRKLGQLQETQYF | TGCGCCAGCCGTAAACTGGGCCAGTTACAAGAGACCCAGTACTTC | TRBV5-1 | once | NA | TRBJ2-5